A single sample gave rise to the 13 T cell receptor beta chains below, sequenced in a study of regulatory T cells in long-lasting Graves disease. Combining iRepertoire HTBI primers with Arm-PCR of CDR3 regions, the authors built TCR beta libraries. TCRdb recomputed calls from the multiplex PCR reads with MiXCR, one row per CDR3 protein. The sample carries a few hundred thousand distinct CDR3 sequences, roughly a fifth recorded once. Regarding time point: newly diagnosed GD, antithyroid drugs for less than 3 months. Construction of the TCR library relied on RNA isolated from PBMCs. Separately, the same data were catalogued under a study of T cells in Graves' hyperthyroidism and ophthalmopathy.

The sample was peripheral blood mononuclear cells (PBMCs), taken at new diagnosis, from a patient treated with antithyroid drugs. These receptors were obtained from a woman younger than 45 with Graves disease.

This clonotype was observed many times. This chain links TRBV19 with TRBJ1-3; 8 bases align to TRBD1. This CDR3 region has 16 residues. Germline loops: CDR1 LNHDA, CDR2 SQIVND (reference sequence). Germline trimming cut 5 bases from V and 0 bases from J; bases unmatched to any gene: 6. CDR3 region: CASSFRDRRSGNTIYF. The DNA of the CDR3 is TGTGCCAGTAGTTTCCGGGACAGGCGCTCTGGAAACACCATATATTTT. Complete variable domain (other parts from reference TRBV19 and TRBJ1-3): DGGITQSPKYLFRKEGQNVTLSCEQNLNHDAMYWYRQDPGQGLRLIYYSQIVNDFQKGDIAEGYSVSREKKESFPLTVTSAQKNPTAFYLCASSFRDRRSGNTIYFGEGSWLTVV.

This clonotype was counted at least ten times. V is TRBV11-3 and J is TRBJ1-6; D is perhaps TRBD1 (5 bases). Germline V gene data show CDR1 as SGHNT and CDR2 as YENEEA. This CDR3 has 13 amino acids. The V end lost 1 base, the J end lost 11 bases, and 9 bases lay between the germline ends. The CDR3 region is CASSLAEGAPLHF. Here the CDR3 DNA reads TGTGCCAGCAGCTTAGCCGAAGGGGCACCCCTCCACTTT.

The chain joins TRBV18 to TRBJ1-5; D is possibly TRBD1 (5 bases). CDR1 and CDR2 from the germline V gene are KGHSH and LQKENI. The CDR3 has 14 residues. Trimming left V 3 bases short and J 7 bases short, with 13 bases between. The CDR3 DNA reads TGTGCCAGCTCACCGGACGGGGCAGGCCAGCCCCAGCATTTT. Residues: CASSPDGAGQPQHF. The whole variable domain, filled in from reference TRBV18 and TRBJ1-5, reads NAGVMQNPRHLVRRRGQEARLRCSPMKGHSHVYWYRQLPEEGLKFMVYLQKENIIDESGMPKERFSAEFPKEGPSILRIQQVVRGDSAAYFCASSPDGAGQPQHFGDGTRLSIL.

This clonotype was seen ten or more times. V usage is TRBV7-8 and J usage is TRBJ2-1; 7 nucleotides agree with TRBD2. The CDR3 has 18 residues. J gave up 10 bases and V 1 base, and 19 bases lay outside the gene matches. CDR1 and CDR2 from the germline V gene are SGHVS and FQNEAQ. The CDR3 reads CASSLGGSHTKPASEQFF. CDR3 nucleotide sequence: TGTGCCAGCAGCTTAGGCGGGAGCCATACCAAACCGGCCAGCGAGCAGTTCTTC.

This clonotype was seen just once. V and J are TRBV28 and TRBJ1-3, with TRBD1 as a possible D gene (6 bases). V shed 7 bases and J shed 0 bases, with 10 bases lying between them. This CDR3 region has 14 residues. Germline values: CDR1 MDHEN, CDR2 SYDVKM. The CDR3 is CASIRGSSGNTIYF. The CDR3 DNA follows: TGTGCCAGCATCAGGGGTAGCTCTGGAAACACCATATATTTT. Combining the CDR3 with reference TRBV28 and TRBJ1-3 gives the whole variable domain DVKVTQSSRYLVKRTGEKVFLECVQDMDHENMFWYRQDPGLGLRLIYFSYDVKMKEKGDIPEGYSVSREKKERFSLILESASTNQTSMYLCASIRGSSGNTIYFGEGSWLTVV.

This clonotype was counted many times. CDR3 DNA sequence: TGTGCCAGCAGTTCCACAGGGTTGAGCACTGAAGCTTTCTTT. Amino acids: CASSSTGLSTEAFF. The chain employs TRBV12-3 or TRBV12-4 and TRBJ1-1; possibly TRBD1 for D (6 bases). Trimming removed 4 bases at V and 4 bases at J, with 13 bases between. The CDR3 loop spans 14 amino acids.

This clonotype was detected ten times or more. The CDR3 loop is CASSIGVKQETQYF. CDR3 nucleotides: TGTGCCAGTAGTATAGGGGTTAAACAAGAGACCCAGTACTTC. The J gene is TRBJ2-5, the V gene TRBV19; no clear D. Germline lookup yields CDR1 LNHDA and CDR2 SQIVND (reference sequence). Trimming removed 1 base from V and 2 bases from J, with 8 bases in between. This CDR3 region has 14 residues. The full variable domain, completed using reference TRBV19 and TRBJ2-5, is DGGITQSPKYLFRKEGQNVTLSCEQNLNHDAMYWYRQDPGQGLRLIYYSQIVNDFQKGDIAEGYSVSREKKESFPLTVTSAQKNPTAFYLCASSIGVKQETQYFGPGTRLLVL.

This clonotype was found many times. The J gene is TRBJ2-5, the V gene TRBV6-2 or TRBV6-3; 8 nucleotides match TRBD2. The CDR3 spans 14 residues. Germline-derived CDR1 and CDR2 are MNHEY and SVGEGT. Losses at the gene ends were 8 bases for V and 9 bases for J; bases not matched to a gene: 14. The CDR3 DNA sequence: TGTGCCAGCGGCACTAGCGGAGTGGCTCCCCCCCAGTACTTC. Amino acids: CASGTSGVAPPQYF.

The chain is built from TRBV3-1 and TRBJ1-4; D is perhaps TRBD1 (5 bases). Trimming removed 4 bases from V and 1 base from J, with 16 bases in between. The CDR3 spans 17 residues. CDR1 and CDR2 from the germline V gene are LGHDT and YNNKEL (reference sequence). In DNA, the CDR3 is TGTGCCAGCAGCCCGACGGGAGGGGCGATAACTAATGAAAAACTGTTTTTT. The encoded protein is CASSPTGGAITNEKLFF.

Ten or more counts support this clonotype. The rearrangement links TRBV11-2 to TRBJ1-2; D remains unclear. The V end was cut by 3 bases, the J end by 0 bases, with 14 bases between. The length of the CDR3 is 16 residues. CDR1 is SGHAT, CDR2 FQNNGV, per germline. The CDR3: CASSLPKLPPNYGYTF. The CDR3 DNA is TGTGCCAGCAGCTTGCCTAAGCTCCCCCCTAACTATGGCTACACCTTC. Filled out from reference TRBV11-2 and TRBJ1-2, the complete variable domain reads EAGVAQSPRYKIIEKRQSVAFWCNPISGHATLYWYQQILGQGPKLLIQFQNNGVVDDSQLPKDRFSAERLKGVDSTLKIQPAKLEDSAVYLCASSLPKLPPNYGYTFGSGTRLTVV.

The V call is TRBV5-1, the J call TRBJ2-1; TRBD1 is a possible D gene (6 bases). V was pared by 2 bases and J by 2 bases, with 17 bases between. The germline CDR1 and CDR2 sequences are SGHRS and YFSETQ. The CDR3 contains 17 residues. In DNA, the CDR3 is TGCGCCAGCAGCTTCGAACAGGGTCCCGGGACCTACAATGAGCAGTTCTTC. It yields the protein CASSFEQGPGTYNEQFF.

This clonotype was seen many times. The chain joins TRBV30 to TRBJ2-2; tentative D call: TRBD2 (5 bases). Trimming pared 5 bases from V and 7 bases from J, leaving 14 bases between. CDR1 is GTSNPN and CDR2 is SVGIG in the germline V gene (reference sequence). This CDR3 is 13 amino acids long. The CDR3 spells CAWGQEVLGELFF. The CDR3 DNA reads TGTGCCTGGGGGCAGGAGGTCCTCGGGGAGCTGTTTTTT.

This clonotype was counted at least ten times. The chain recombines TRBV6-2 or TRBV6-3 with TRBJ1-2, with D maybe TRBD1 (5 bases). CDR1 and CDR2 from the germline V gene are MNHEY and SVGEGT. The CDR3 contains 15 residues. V lost 7 bases, J lost 3 bases, and 18 bases lay in between. CDR3 loop: CASTFRRGLHYGYTF. CDR3 coding DNA: TGTGCCAGCACCTTTCGGAGGGGACTTCACTATGGCTACACCTTC.